At least ten counts were recorded for the clone carrying this T cell receptor (beta chain). The time point here: newly diagnosed GD, antithyroid drugs for less than 3 months. Generation of the TCR library employed RNA extracted from PBMCs. This entry comes from a study of regulatory T cells in long-lasting Graves disease. CDR3-region Arm-PCR and iRepertoire HTBI primers produced the TCR beta libraries. TCRdb analysed the multiplex PCR reads with MiXCR anew, one entry per CDR3 protein. The sample yields over 300,000 distinct CDR3 sequences, less than 20% seen once. Trimming took 4 bases from V and 1 from J; bases not matched to a gene: 5. CDR1 and CDR2 (germline): SQVTM, ANQGSEA. The CDR3 has 16 amino acids.

This clonotype originated in a female donor with Graves disease. Specimen: peripheral blood mononuclear cells (PBMCs), collected at new diagnosis, from a patient treated with antithyroid drugs. V and J are TRBV29-1 and TRBJ2-6, with 9 bases identical to TRBD1. CDR3 in amino acids: CSVGQGDYSGANVLTF. CDR3 DNA: TGCAGCGTTGGACAGGGGGATTATTCTGGGGCCAACGTCCTGACTTTC. Together with reference TRBV29-1 and TRBJ2-6, the CDR3 gives the full variable domain: SAVISQKPSRDICQRGTSLTIQCQVDSQVTMMFWYRQQPGQSLTLIATANQGSEATYESGFVIDKFPISRPNLTFSTLTVSNMSPEDSSIYLCSVGQGDYSGANVLTFGAGSRLTVL.